This record looks at one T cell receptor (beta chain) sequence and its context. The antigen it recognizes is unknown. Per-base quality was not reported, and no clone a single base away is much larger than it. The sample's time point, from its label and the paper: 100 days after allo-HCT. Blood from recipients was drawn about 28 days before transplant and again at days 30, 100 and 180 after transplant. Nuclei Lysis Solution was used to extract genomic DNA from fresh or cryopreserved unfractionated peripheral blood mononuclear cells. From its cysteine to its phenylalanine, the CDR3 spans 14 amino acids. Just the 42-base CDR3 DNA is kept, in frame starting at base 1. CDR1 and CDR2, looked up from the germline V gene, are SGHVS and FNYEAQ. V loses 5 bases of germline sequence and J loses 3 bases, and the interval between the two ends is 14 bases. This sample was taken from a study of T cell clonotyping in hematopoietic cell transplantation (dated by TCRdb to the early 2020s). With respect to the entire study: In the study, approximately 140 blood samples were gathered from 30 to 40 consecutive transplant recipients and their related donors. Recruitment of patients ran from 2015 to early 2017, and follow-up continued until September 2020 or until death.

With the immunoSEQ assay, which is a bias-controlled multiplex PCR relying on V- and J-specific primers, TCR beta CDR3 regions were amplified from genomic DNA. A second PCR step added a proprietary barcode and Illumina adapter sequences to the CDR3 amplicons. An Illumina MiSeq instrument was used to sequence the CDR3 libraries. As for how the authors treated the data: immunoSEQ Analyzer 3.0 was used for export and quality control, with R Bioconductor and Immunarch used for downstream analyses. Only productive rearrangements in the normalized downsampled data set went into calculating the repertoire metrics. In the normalized cohort, clonotypes with more than 5 templates were defined as pathologically expanded. Repertoire diversity was measured with the Inverse Simpson Index. CMV-specificity analyses were carried out on the non-normalized data set to capture all clonotypes. The table was pulled from immuneACCESS by TCRdb, which kept in-frame rearrangements only. Such tables lose some clones; where checked, under half of the loss comes from unresolved V genes, and the rest has no known cause. The DNA was the basis for D and trimming; V, J and clone size are from that table. The sample has under 5,000 clones on record, 60% to 80% of them singletons. The biggest ten clones account for more than 8.5% of the sample.

Findings and caveats that apply to the study as a whole: The sample size was limited, and CD4 and CD8 repertoire contributions could not be separated because cells were not sorted. Donor and pretransplant recipient Inverse Simpson Index values predicted broader posttransplant TCR repertoire diversity. Only a small fraction of recipient repertoires overlapped donor repertoires, with over 95% appearing de novo at the given depth. Recipient TCR diversity fell after transplant, with pathologically expanded clonotypes rising progressively from day 30 to day 180.

The rearrangement combines TRBV7-6 with TRBJ2-7, with the D call perhaps TRBD1 or TRBD2, each one matching 6 bases. Sequencing was performed on PBMCs, taken 100 days after allogeneic stem cell transplant. The clonotype originates from a male patient between 60 and 69 years old who had an allogeneic stem cell transplant, so the T cells may come from the graft donor. Some clones in this sample may be carry-over from other donors' samples. CDR3 protein: CASSPEGGSYEQYF. At the DNA level, the sequence is TGTGCCAGCAGCCCAGAGGGGGGAAGCTACGAGCAGTACTTC.